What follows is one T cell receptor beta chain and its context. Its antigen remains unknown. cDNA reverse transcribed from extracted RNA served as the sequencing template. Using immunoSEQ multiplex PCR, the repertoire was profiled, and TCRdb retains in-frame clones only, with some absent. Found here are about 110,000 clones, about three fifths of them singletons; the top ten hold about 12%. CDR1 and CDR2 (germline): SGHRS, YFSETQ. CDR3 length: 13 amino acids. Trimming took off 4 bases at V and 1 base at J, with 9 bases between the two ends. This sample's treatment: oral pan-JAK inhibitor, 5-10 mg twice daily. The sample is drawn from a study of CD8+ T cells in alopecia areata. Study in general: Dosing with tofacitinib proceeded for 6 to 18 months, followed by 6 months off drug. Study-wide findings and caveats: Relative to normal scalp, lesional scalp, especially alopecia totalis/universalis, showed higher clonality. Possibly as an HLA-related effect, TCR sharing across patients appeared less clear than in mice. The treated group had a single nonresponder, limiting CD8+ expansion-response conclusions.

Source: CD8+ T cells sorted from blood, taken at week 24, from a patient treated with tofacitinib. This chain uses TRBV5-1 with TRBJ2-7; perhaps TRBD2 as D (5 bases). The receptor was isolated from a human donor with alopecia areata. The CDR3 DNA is TGCGCCAGCAGCCCCGGGAATTCCTACGAGCAGTACTTC. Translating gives CASSPGNSYEQYF.